The rows below give T cell receptor beta chains drawn from one sample of a study of identical twins. In TCRdb, the 5' RACE reads were re-called with MiXCR into one record per CDR3 protein. The sample consists of 510,000 or so distinct CDR3 sequences, approximately 14% of them appearing once. Separately, the same data were catalogued under a study of yellow fever vaccine responses in identical twins.

Sequencing was carried out using CD4+ T cells sorted from blood. The source of these receptors is a woman under 30 in good health. The CDR3 runs from the conserved cysteine through the conserved F or W. D genes are given only for firm matches. Size values are once, few and many counts, or a class for expanded clones, and some rows have none.

TRBJ2-2	TRBV12-3/TRBV12-4	TRBD2	NA	CASRKGGDGELFF	TGTGCCAGCAGGAAGGGAGGGGACGGGGAGCTGTTTTTT
TRBJ2-6	TRBV12-3/TRBV12-4	NA	NA	CASASELGIIANVLTF	TGTGCCAGCGCCAGCGAACTGGGAATAATTGCCAACGTCCTGACTTTC
TRBJ1-5	TRBV24-1	TRBD1	few	CATSDPDRGDQPQHF	TGTGCCACCAGTGATCCCGACAGGGGGGATCAGCCCCAGCATTTT
TRBJ2-2	TRBV4-1	TRBD2	few	CASSHLAVANTGELFF	TGCGCCAGCAGCCATCTAGCGGTCGCGAACACCGGGGAGCTGTTTTTT
TRBJ2-3	TRBV5-5	NA	NA	CASSLVARHDTDTQYF	TGTGCCAGCAGCTTGGTTGCCAGGCATGACACAGATACGCAGTATTTT
TRBJ2-7	TRBV7-9	NA	NA	CASSLTIYYEQYF	TGTGCCAGCAGCTTAACGATTTACTACGAGCAGTACTTC
TRBJ2-2	TRBV5-1	NA	few	CASSLDRVGGGELFF	TGCGCCAGCAGCTTGGACAGGGTTGGTGGCGGGGAGCTGTTTTTT
TRBJ2-1	TRBV12-3/TRBV12-4	TRBD2	few	CASRTRLAGGQFF	TGTGCCAGCAGAACCCGACTAGCGGGGGGGCAGTTCTTC
TRBJ2-3	TRBV5-1	NA	once	CASSLEAGPPSSTDTQYF	TGCGCCAGCAGCTTGGAGGCGGGACCTCCATCTAGCACAGATACGCAGTATTTT
TRBJ2-3	TRBV5-1	NA	few	CASSADTDTQYF	TGCGCCAGCAGTGCGGACACAGATACGCAGTATTTT
TRBJ2-5	TRBV11-2	TRBD2	few	CASSTTRTSGIGKTQYF	TGTGCCAGCAGCACCACCCGGACTAGCGGGATTGGAAAGACCCAGTACTTC
TRBJ2-2	TRBV20-1	NA	NA	CSAKTGPAGGELFF	TGCAGTGCAAAGACGGGGCCCGCCGGCGGGGAGCTGTTTTTT
TRBJ2-5	TRBV15	TRBD1	NA	CATSVGQGQETQYF	TGTGCCACCAGCGTGGGACAGGGGCAAGAGACCCAGTACTTC
TRBJ2-1	TRBV5-1	TRBD2	few	CASGEREFGNEQFF	TGCGCCAGCGGGGAGCGGGAGTTCGGCAATGAGCAGTTCTTC
TRBJ2-5	TRBV5-1	NA	many	CASSFAGSQETQYF	TGCGCCAGCAGCTTCGCGGGGTCACAAGAGACCCAGTACTTC
TRBJ2-5	TRBV11-1	TRBD2	NA	CASSWTSGNQETQYF	TGTGCCAGCAGCTGGACTAGCGGTAATCAAGAGACCCAGTACTTC
TRBJ2-1	TRBV7-2	NA	many	CASSLVSSYNEQFF	TGTGCCAGCAGCTTAGTTAGCTCCTACAATGAGCAGTTCTTC
TRBJ2-1	TRBV9	NA	NA	CASSPSRGWALNEQFF	TGTGCCAGCAGCCCCTCGCGCGGATGGGCACTCAATGAGCAGTTCTTC
TRBJ1-1	TRBV11-2	NA	NA	CASSLKEETEAFF	TGTGCCAGCAGCTTGAAAGAAGAAACTGAAGCTTTCTTT
TRBJ2-1	TRBV20-1	NA	NA	CSAYDSGQQFF	TGCAGTGCCTACGACTCGGGCCAGCAGTTCTTC
TRBJ2-5	TRBV29-1	NA	NA	CSVEGQLHGAQYF	TGCAGCGTTGAGGGTCAGCTCCATGGGGCCCAGTACTTC
TRBJ1-4	TRBV6-5	TRBD1	NA	CASSYGDSYNEKLFF	TGTGCCAGCAGTTACGGGGACAGTTATAATGAAAAACTGTTTTTT
TRBJ2-1	TRBV29-1	TRBD1	few	CSVGPPGQGLKEQFF	TGCAGCGTTGGCCCGCCGGGACAGGGGCTAAAGGAGCAGTTCTTC
TRBJ1-2	TRBV11-2	NA	NA	CASSLAEGGRYGYTF	TGTGCCAGCAGCTTGGCCGAAGGGGGTCGCTATGGCTACACCTTC
TRBJ1-6	TRBV25-1	NA	NA	CASSGSGWNSPLHF	TGTGCCAGCAGTGGTTCAGGGTGGAATTCACCCCTCCACTTT
TRBJ2-2	TRBV15	NA	NA	CATSRDGRGNTGELFF	TGTGCCACCAGCAGAGATGGGCGGGGGAACACCGGGGAGCTGTTTTTT
TRBJ2-7	TRBV4-1	TRBD2	NA	CASSRASGSSYEQYF	TGCGCCAGCAGTAGGGCTAGCGGGAGCTCCTACGAGCAGTACTTC
TRBJ1-3	TRBV20-1	NA	few	CSARFPFSGNTIYF	TGCAGTGCTAGGTTTCCCTTCTCTGGAAACACCATATATTTT
TRBJ2-7	TRBV5-6	TRBD2	NA	CASSRDYFYEQYF	TGTGCCAGCAGCCGGGACTATTTCTACGAGCAGTACTTC
TRBJ2-2	TRBV27	NA	few	CASSSQGWVAGELFF	TGTGCCAGCAGTTCACAGGGTTGGGTCGCCGGGGAGCTGTTTTTT
TRBJ1-1	TRBV28	NA	few	CASILGWENTEAFF	TGTGCCAGCATCCTTGGTTGGGAGAACACTGAAGCTTTCTTT
TRBJ1-1	TRBV10-3	TRBD1	many	CATQRAGGSEAFF	TGTGCCACCCAGCGGGCAGGGGGCTCTGAAGCTTTCTTT
TRBJ2-3	TRBV5-1	NA	many	CASSSGRSTDTQYF	TGCGCCAGCAGCTCTGGACGAAGCACAGATACGCAGTATTTT
TRBJ2-7	TRBV20-1	TRBD1	NA	CSADRGSSEQYF	TGCAGTGCCGACAGGGGATCCTCCGAGCAGTACTTC
TRBJ2-1	TRBV20-1	NA	few	CSPGGGTYNEQFF	TGCAGTCCCGGGGGAGGCACCTACAATGAGCAGTTCTTC
TRBJ2-5	TRBV20-1	NA	NA	CSAREWQGRRLDQETQYF	TGCAGTGCTAGAGAATGGCAGGGTCGAAGGCTAGACCAAGAGACCCAGTACTTC
TRBJ1-1	TRBV29-1	NA	few	CSVEGQMNTEAFF	TGCAGCGTTGAGGGCCAGATGAACACTGAAGCTTTCTTT
TRBJ2-7	TRBV12-3/TRBV12-4	NA	NA	CASSIDGNEQYF	TGTGCCAGCAGCATCGACGGGAACGAGCAGTACTTC
TRBJ2-6	TRBV12-3/TRBV12-4	TRBD1	NA	CASTRGQGTYSGANVLTF	TGTGCCAGCACCCGGGGACAGGGAACCTACTCTGGGGCCAACGTCCTGACTTTC
TRBJ2-3	TRBV12-3/TRBV12-4	NA	many	CASSFRGTDTQYF	TGTGCCAGCAGTTTTAGGGGGACAGATACGCAGTATTTT
TRBJ2-7	TRBV5-1	TRBD2	few	CASSSSPSGSRNYEQYF	TGCGCCAGCAGCAGCTCCCCTAGCGGGAGCCGAAACTACGAGCAGTACTTC
TRBJ1-5	TRBV28	NA	NA	CASSSPTGDGNQPQHF	TGTGCCAGCAGTTCCCCCACGGGGGACGGCAATCAGCCCCAGCATTTT
TRBJ2-1	TRBV13	NA	NA	CASSLVDYPALGQFF	TGTGCCAGCAGCTTGGTCGACTACCCCGCCCTAGGGCAGTTCTTC
TRBJ2-2	TRBV18	NA	few	CASSPRISAELFF	TGTGCCAGCTCACCACGAATCTCCGCGGAGCTGTTTTTT
TRBJ2-7	TRBV12-3/TRBV12-4	TRBD1	few	CASSFRDSGEQYF	TGTGCCAGCAGTTTTCGGGACAGCGGCGAGCAGTACTTC
TRBJ1-1	TRBV5-1	NA	few	CASSLDGNPNTEAFF	TGCGCCAGCAGCTTGGATGGGAACCCGAACACTGAAGCTTTCTTT
TRBJ2-3	TRBV2	NA	few	CASRPRDIGTDTQYF	TGTGCCAGCAGACCCCGGGACATAGGCACAGATACGCAGTATTTT
TRBJ2-2	TRBV12-3/TRBV12-4	NA	few	CASSPTDLSPGELFF	TGTGCCAGCAGCCCAACGGACCTATCCCCCGGGGAGCTGTTTTTT
TRBJ2-6	TRBV5-5	NA	NA	CASSPWWGTPGANVLTF	TGTGCCAGCAGCCCTTGGTGGGGGACCCCTGGGGCCAACGTCCTGACTTTC
TRBJ2-7	TRBV10-3	TRBD2	many	CAISDSSTSGMSEQYF	TGTGCCATCAGTGATTCTTCCACTAGCGGGATGTCCGAGCAGTACTTC
TRBJ1-3	TRBV27	TRBD1	NA	CASSRQGAGNTIYF	TGTGCCAGCAGTCGACAGGGTGCTGGAAACACCATATATTTT